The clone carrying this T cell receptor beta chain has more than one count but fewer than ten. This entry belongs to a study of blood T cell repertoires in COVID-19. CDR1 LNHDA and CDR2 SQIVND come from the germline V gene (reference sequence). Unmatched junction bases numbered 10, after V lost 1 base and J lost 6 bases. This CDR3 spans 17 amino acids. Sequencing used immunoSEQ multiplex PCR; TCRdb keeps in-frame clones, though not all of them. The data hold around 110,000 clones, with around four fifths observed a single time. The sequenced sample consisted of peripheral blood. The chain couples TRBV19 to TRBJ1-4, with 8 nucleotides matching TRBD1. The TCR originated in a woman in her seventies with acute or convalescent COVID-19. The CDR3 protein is CASSIVAPRGRDEKLFF. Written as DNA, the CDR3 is TGTGCCAGTAGTATAGTAGCCCCCAGGGGGCGGGATGAAAAACTGTTTTTT.